This T cell receptor beta chain came from a study of human T cells and chemical hapten exposure. Deletions cut 5 bases from V and 3 bases from J, with 11 bases between. The CDR3 runs to 13 residues. CDR1 and CDR2 from the germline V gene are SQVTM and ANQGSEA. The study's findings and limits: The study found that DPC sensitization did not change TCRs above 1 in 1000 frequency. Relative to control repertoires, expanded TCRs gave rise to significantly more large CDR3 similarity clusters.

Time point given: pre-sensitization, week 0. Treatment noted: therapeutic diphenylcyclopropenone sensitization with weekly scalp DPC. The library labeled individual cDNA molecules by adding unique molecular identifiers to them. Per the authors' pipeline: Per sample, the median was approximately 100,000 TCRs, with values from about 24,000 to 680,000. In TCRdb, the RACE reads were re-called with MiXCR into one record per CDR3 protein. The V and J calls and clone size are TCRdb's, not the authors'. The sample includes roughly 60,000 distinct CDR3 sequences, around 7% of them seen just once. This clonotype showed up many times. Its matching antigen is unknown.

The chain combines TRBV29-1 with TRBJ1-5; D might be TRBD1 (5 bases). The receptor was derived from a woman in her 30s with alopecia areata. Some clones in this sample may be carry-over from other donors' samples. Sequencing was performed on whole blood, taken in connection with sensitization to the hapten diphenylcyclopropenone (DPC). CDR3 region: CSVLGPNNQPQHF. CDR3 nucleotide sequence: TGCAGCGTTTTGGGACCGAACAATCAGCCCCAGCATTTT.